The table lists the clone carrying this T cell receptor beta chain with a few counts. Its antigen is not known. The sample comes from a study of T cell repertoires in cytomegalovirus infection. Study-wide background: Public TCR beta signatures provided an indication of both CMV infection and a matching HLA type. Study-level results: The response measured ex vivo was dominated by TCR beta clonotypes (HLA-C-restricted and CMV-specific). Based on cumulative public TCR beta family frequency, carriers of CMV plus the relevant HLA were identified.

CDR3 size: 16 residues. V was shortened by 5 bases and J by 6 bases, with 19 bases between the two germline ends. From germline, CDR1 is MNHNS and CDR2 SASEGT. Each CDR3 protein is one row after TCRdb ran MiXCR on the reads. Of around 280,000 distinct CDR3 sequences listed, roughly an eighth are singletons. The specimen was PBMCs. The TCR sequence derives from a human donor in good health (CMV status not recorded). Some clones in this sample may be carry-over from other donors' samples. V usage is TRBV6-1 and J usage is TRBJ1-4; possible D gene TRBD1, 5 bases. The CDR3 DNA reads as TGTGCCAGCAGTTTTTACCGGGACCCGGCACATGAAAAACTGTTTTTT. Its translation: CASSFYRDPAHEKLFF.